This T cell receptor beta chain was sequenced for a study of shared clonotypes between healthy human individuals. Whole-study results and caveats: Some naive CD4 clonotypes, roughly 5%, turned up in common across several donors.

An assay was performed, and its level was deep. Produced via immunoSEQ multiplex PCR; TCRdb's table is partial and in-frame only. The data contain 1,500,000 or so clones, roughly 97% of them singletons. On this clone itself: Its antigen is unidentified.

Into CD45RA+ naive and CD45RA-negative memory subsets, the CD4+ cells were split. This receptor was identified in a man between 25 and 39 years old in good health. Specimen: naive CD4+ T cells sorted from blood. The subset here: CD45RA+ positively selected.

CDR3 amino acids: CASSQGGRAAKNIQYF. The CDR3 DNA sequence: TGTGCCAGCAGCCAGGGAGGGAGGGCCGCCAAAAACATTCAGTACTTC. The genes are TRBV7-9 and TRBJ2-4, with 7 bases identical to TRBD2. With V trimmed by 5 bases and J by 1 base, 8 bases remained unmatched. This CDR3 has 16 amino acids. Germline lookup yields CDR1 SEHNR and CDR2 FQNEAQ (reference sequence).